A single sample is the source of the 17 T cell receptor beta chains below, sequenced in a study of T-cell memory formation after mild COVID-19 (TCRdb year 2021). Libraries were built with 5' RACE. The sequencing machine was an Illumina NovaSeq 6000. The public reads were reanalyzed by TCRdb: fastp trimming at Q25, MiXCR alignment, in-frame beta chains only. Rows with a matching CDR3 protein are joined into one entry that keeps the most common DNA and genes. The sample profile shows 300,000 to 400,000 distinct CDR3 sequences; 10% to 15% of them were found once. The ten largest clones take up about 21% of the sample. Specimen: PBMCs or a T cell subset sorted from them (not recorded which). These TCRs come from a man aged 18-30 years who had mild COVID-19 (a few samples of this study predate the infection). The sample titles of this study are shuffled in the database, so cell type and time point are left out; the donor was told from shared clones.

A few counts support this clonotype. The chain is built from TRBV5-1 and TRBJ1-1; D remains unclear. V lost 0 bases, J lost 6 bases, and 9 bases lay in between. This CDR3 has 13 amino acids. Germline V CDR1 and CDR2: SGHRS, YFSETQ. The CDR3 DNA reads as TGCGCCAGCAGCTTGGTCGGACTCGCTGAAGCTTTCTTT. Protein: CASSLVGLAEAFF. The full variable domain, in which reference TRBV5-1 and TRBJ1-1 provide the parts outside the CDR3, is KAGVTQTPRYLIKTRGQQVTLSCSPISGHRSVSWYQQTPGQGLQFLFEYFSETQRNKGNFPGRFSGRQFSNSRSEMNVSTLELGDSALYLCASSLVGLAEAFFGQGTRLTVV.

This clonotype occurred many times. This chain links TRBV6-4 with TRBJ1-5, with TRBD1 matching over 7 bases. J was trimmed by 4 bases and V by 3 bases; bases with no gene match: 6. Germline loops: CDR1 MRHNA, CDR2 SNTAGT. The CDR3 consists of 15 residues. The CDR3 protein is CASSEGQRCNQPQHF. The CDR3 nucleotides read TGTGCCAGCAGTGAGGGACAGAGATGTAATCAGCCCCAGCATTTT.

A few counts support this clonotype. The rearrangement links TRBV6-7 to TRBJ2-3, with D perhaps TRBD2 (6 bases). TRBV6-7 is identified as an open reading frame with a role that is uncertain. V lost 10 bases, J lost 8 bases, and 13 bases lay in between. The CDR3 totals 11 residues. CDR3 DNA sequence: TGTGCCACCACCAAGGGAGGTACGCAGTATTTT. Translated, it gives CATTKGGTQYF.

This clonotype was recorded a few times. V usage is TRBV6-5 and J usage is TRBJ1-1; 9 bases agree with TRBD1. Germline trimming cut 2 bases from V and 5 bases from J; bases unmatched to any gene: 6. CDR3 length: 15 amino acids. Per germline, CDR1 MNHEY and CDR2 SVGAGI. The CDR3 nucleotides are TGTGCCAGCAGTTACCCGGGACAGGGCCGAACTGAAGCTTTCTTT. This gives the protein CASSYPGQGRTEAFF.

This clonotype appeared many times. The chain uses TRBV7-3 and TRBJ2-3, with 12 bases lining up with TRBD2. The J segment lost 3 bases and the V segment lost 5 bases, leaving 9 bases of the junction unmatched. The germline V gene has CDR1 SGHTA and CDR2 FQGTGA. The CDR3 loop spans 17 amino acids. The CDR3 DNA reads as TGTGCCAGCAGCCCGCGACTAGCGGGGGATCGGACAGATACGCAGTATTTT. This encodes CASSPRLAGDRTDTQYF.

A few counts support this clonotype. The chain has TRBV4-2 and TRBJ1-2; a possible D gene is TRBD1 (6 bases). This CDR3 spans 13 amino acids. The germline V gene encodes CDR1 LGHNA and CDR2 YNFKEQ. V lost 10 bases and J 3 bases, leaving 15 bases between the germline ends. DNA for the CDR3: TGTGCCACCCGTGAGGGGGGGGACTATGGCTACACCTTC. Encoded protein: CATREGGDYGYTF.

This clonotype was found a few times. DNA of the CDR3: TGTGCCAGCGCCGGACAGGGGGATTCAAGGGATACGCAGTATTTT. This sequence encodes CASAGQGDSRDTQYF. The rearrangement joins TRBV7-9 to TRBJ2-3; 10 positions match TRBD1. The CDR3 length is 15 residues. V was clipped by 8 bases and J by 6 bases; unmatched bases: 11. CDR1 and CDR2 (germline): SEHNR, FQNEAQ (reference sequence).

This clonotype has only a few counts. This sequence joins TRBV5-1 and TRBJ2-3; unclear D gene. Germline CDR1 reads SGHRS; CDR2 reads YFSETQ. V was shortened by 4 bases and J by 0 bases, with 12 bases between the two germline ends. The CDR3 sequence is 15 residues long. The CDR3 is CASSGAVSSTDTQYF. DNA of the CDR3: TGCGCCAGCAGCGGCGCAGTTTCTAGCACAGATACGCAGTATTTT. Full variable domain (missing parts from reference TRBV5-1 and TRBJ2-3): KAGVTQTPRYLIKTRGQQVTLSCSPISGHRSVSWYQQTPGQGLQFLFEYFSETQRNKGNFPGRFSGRQFSNSRSEMNVSTLELGDSALYLCASSGAVSSTDTQYFGPGTRLTVL.

The rearrangement uses TRBV12-3 or TRBV12-4 and TRBJ2-7; TRBD1 agrees at 11 bases. Unmatched junction bases numbered 6, after V lost 6 bases and J lost 2 bases. CDR3 length: 15 amino acids. DNA for the CDR3: TGTGCCAGCAGCCTCTGGGGACAGGGGGCCTACGAGCAGTACTTC. Translated: CASSLWGQGAYEQYF.

The chain is built from TRBV12-3 or TRBV12-4 and TRBJ1-5, with D tentatively TRBD1 (6 bases). Trimming cost V 5 bases and J 5 bases, with 10 bases left between them. The CDR3 runs 13 residues. CDR3 amino acids: CASSKNRDQPQHF. The CDR3 DNA reads as TGTGCCAGCAGTAAAAACAGGGATCAGCCCCAGCATTTT.

This clonotype came up a few times. The V call is TRBV20-1, the J call TRBJ2-7; D might be TRBD1 (5 bases). Germline V CDR1 and CDR2: DFQATT, SNEGSKA (reference sequence). Trimming removed 0 bases from V and 0 bases from J, with 12 bases in between. This CDR3 spans 15 amino acids. The CDR3 here is CSARDQTASSYEQYV. Written as DNA, the CDR3 is TGCAGTGCTAGAGATCAGACAGCTAGCTCCTACGAGCAGTACGTC.

This clonotype was seen a few times. The gene calls are TRBV29-1 and TRBJ1-1; D call uncertain. From germline, CDR1 is SQVTM and CDR2 ANQGSEA. Trimming left V 4 bases short and J 4 bases short, with 13 bases between. CDR3 length: 13 amino acids. The CDR3 loop reads CSVVWYGSTEAFF. The CDR3 DNA reads as TGCAGCGTTGTATGGTACGGGAGCACTGAAGCTTTCTTT.

This clonotype was seen a few times. The V gene is TRBV20-1, the J gene TRBJ1-1; D perhaps matches TRBD1 (6 bases). Per the germline V gene, CDR1 is DFQATT and CDR2 is SNEGSKA (reference sequence). The ends were cut back, 5 bases at V and 10 bases at J, with 14 bases in the middle. This CDR3 region has 11 residues. CDR3 residues: CSAGPTGRAFF. The CDR3 region has the DNA TGCAGTGCTGGGCCTACAGGGCGAGCTTTCTTT.

This clonotype has more than one count but fewer than ten. The rearrangement links TRBV11-2 to TRBJ1-1; tentatively, D is TRBD1 (6 bases). CDR3 size: 15 residues. Germline CDR1 reads SGHAT; CDR2 reads FQNNGV. Trimming pared 5 bases from V and 3 bases from J, leaving 16 bases between. The CDR3 reads CASSPADSGYTEAFF. CDR3 in DNA: TGTGCCAGCAGCCCTGCGGACAGCGGTTACACTGAAGCTTTCTTT.

This clonotype was observed at least ten times. The chain employs TRBV14 and TRBJ2-3, with a weak D call TRBD2 (6 bases). With 4 bases removed from V and 14 bases from J, the gap between germline ends came to 16 bases. This CDR3 region has 12 residues. Germline-derived CDR1 and CDR2 are SGHDN and FVKESK. DNA of the CDR3: TGTGCCAGCAGCCCCTCCAGGGAGGAAAGGTATTTT. Translation: CASSPSREERYF. The full variable domain, in which reference TRBV14 and TRBJ2-3 provide the parts outside the CDR3, is EAGVTQFPSHSVIEKGQTVTLRCDPISGHDNLYWYRRVMGKEIKFLLHFVKESKQDESGMPNNRFLAERTGGTYSTLKVQPAELEDSGVYFCASSPSREERYFGPGTRLTVL.

This rearrangement joins TRBV7-2 to TRBJ1-5; no definite D call. The germline V and J ends were trimmed by 5 bases and 0 bases, with 17 bases remaining between them. Germline assignment: CDR1 SGHTA and CDR2 FQGNSA. The CDR3 runs 17 residues. CDR3 coding DNA: TGTGCCAGCAGCCAATCCTGGGTATTTAATAGCAATCAGCCCCAGCATTTT. Its translation: CASSQSWVFNSNQPQHF.

The rearrangement joins TRBV6-5 to TRBJ1-1; possible D gene TRBD1, 5 bases. With 5 bases removed from V and 5 bases from J, the gap between germline ends came to 6 bases. Germline V gives CDR1 MNHEY, CDR2 SVGAGI. CDR3 length: 11 amino acids. Written as DNA, the CDR3 is TGTGCCAGCAGTGACAGAACTGAAGCTTTCTTT. Its protein product is CASSDRTEAFF.